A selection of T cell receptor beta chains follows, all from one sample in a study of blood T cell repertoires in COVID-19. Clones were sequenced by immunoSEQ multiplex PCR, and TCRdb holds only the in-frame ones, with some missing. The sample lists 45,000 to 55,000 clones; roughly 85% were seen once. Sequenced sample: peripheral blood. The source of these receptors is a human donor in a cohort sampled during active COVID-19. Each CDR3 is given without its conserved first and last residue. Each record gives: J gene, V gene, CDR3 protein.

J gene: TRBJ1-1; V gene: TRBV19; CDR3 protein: ASAPGDTEAF
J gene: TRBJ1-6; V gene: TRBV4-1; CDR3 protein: ASSLETGTGSPLH
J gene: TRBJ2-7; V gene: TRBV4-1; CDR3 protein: ASSRRTEYEQY
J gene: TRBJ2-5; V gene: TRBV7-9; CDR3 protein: ASGRLAGGRETQY
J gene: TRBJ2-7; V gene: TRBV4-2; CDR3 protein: ASSRPREEQY
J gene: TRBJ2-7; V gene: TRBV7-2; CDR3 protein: ASSRQMGEQY
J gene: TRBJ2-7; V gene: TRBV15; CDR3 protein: ATSREAGAIYEQY
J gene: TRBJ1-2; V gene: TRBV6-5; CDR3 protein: ASSYNRYGYT
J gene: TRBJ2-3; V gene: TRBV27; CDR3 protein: ASRTGVWTDTQY
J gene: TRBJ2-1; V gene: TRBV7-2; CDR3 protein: ASSYRAGLYNEQF
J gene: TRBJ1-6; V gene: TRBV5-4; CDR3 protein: ASSFNRNSPLH
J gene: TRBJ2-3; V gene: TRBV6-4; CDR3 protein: AKTSGGSTDTQY
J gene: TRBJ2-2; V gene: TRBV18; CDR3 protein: ASSPPQGRTGELF
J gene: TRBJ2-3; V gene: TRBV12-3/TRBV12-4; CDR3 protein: ASSRTSGGEN
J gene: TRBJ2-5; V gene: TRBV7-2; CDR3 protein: ASSWDRARQETQY
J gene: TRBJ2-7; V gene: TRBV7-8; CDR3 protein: ASSFLTYEQY
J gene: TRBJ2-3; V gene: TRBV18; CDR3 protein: ASSPPSRLGTDTQY
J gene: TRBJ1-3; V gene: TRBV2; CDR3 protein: ASSPRDHRISGNTIY
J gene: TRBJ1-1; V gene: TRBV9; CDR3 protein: ASSPQGYTEAF
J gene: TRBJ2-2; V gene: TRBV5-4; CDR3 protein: ASSLVPLTTPGELF
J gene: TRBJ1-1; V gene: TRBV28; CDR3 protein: ASSLPGKAF
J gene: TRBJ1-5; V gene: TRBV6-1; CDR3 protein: ASSEEEAAGGQPQH
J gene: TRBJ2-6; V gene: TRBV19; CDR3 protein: ASRVGGGVKQKDVLT
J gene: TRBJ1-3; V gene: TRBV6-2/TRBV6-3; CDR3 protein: ASSPRRTAGNTIY
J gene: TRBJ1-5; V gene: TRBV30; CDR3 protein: AWSLGRGGSNQPQH
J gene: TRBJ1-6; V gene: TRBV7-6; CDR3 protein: ASSLGGETYNSPLH